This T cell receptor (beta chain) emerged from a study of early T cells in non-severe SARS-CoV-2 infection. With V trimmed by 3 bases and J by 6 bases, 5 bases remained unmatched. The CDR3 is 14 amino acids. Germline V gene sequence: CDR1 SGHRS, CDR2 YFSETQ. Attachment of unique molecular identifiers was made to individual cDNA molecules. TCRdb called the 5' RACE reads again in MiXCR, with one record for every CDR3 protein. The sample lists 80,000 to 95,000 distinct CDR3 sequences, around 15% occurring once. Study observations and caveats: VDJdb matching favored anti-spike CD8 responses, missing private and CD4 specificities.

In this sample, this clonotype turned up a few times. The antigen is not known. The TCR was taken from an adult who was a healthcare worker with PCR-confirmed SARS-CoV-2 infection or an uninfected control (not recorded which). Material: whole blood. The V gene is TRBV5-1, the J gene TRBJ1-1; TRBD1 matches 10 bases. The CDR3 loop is CASSSRDRGPEAFF. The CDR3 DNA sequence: TGCGCCAGCAGCTCAAGGGACAGGGGCCCTGAAGCTTTCTTT.